These 30 T cell receptor beta chains were sequenced from one sample in a study of PD-L1 blockade in urothelial cancer. Some clones are missing from TCRdb's copy, which holds only in-frame ones; the method was immunoSEQ multiplex PCR. The sample records more than 65,000 clones, around 90% being singletons. The specimen comprised PBMCs, sampled around atezolizumab (anti-PD-L1) treatment. These receptor sequences come from a woman in her 70s with urothelial cancer.

This chain uses TRBV11-2 with TRBJ1-3, with no clear D. CDR1 SGHAT and CDR2 FQNNGV come from the germline V gene. The germline V and J ends were trimmed by 0 bases and 0 bases, with 9 bases remaining between them. The CDR3 loop spans 16 amino acids. The CDR3 loop is CASSLDPVDSGNTIYF. In DNA, the CDR3 is TGTGCCAGCAGCTTAGATCCCGTAGACTCTGGAAACACCATATATTTT.

The chain has TRBV6-6 and TRBJ1-5; 9 bases are shared with TRBD1. With 6 bases clipped from V and 3 bases from J, the junction kept 3 bases outside the gene matches. This CDR3 is built from 14 residues. Germline V CDR1 and CDR2: MNHNY, SVGAGI (reference sequence). The CDR3 is CASRTGGNNQPQHF. Written as DNA, the CDR3 is TGTGCCAGCAGGACAGGGGGGAACAATCAGCCCCAGCATTTT.

The rearrangement joins TRBV27 to TRBJ2-3; D possibly corresponds to TRBD2 (6 bases). V was trimmed by 5 bases and J by 0 bases, leaving 24 bases between them. CDR1 MNHEY and CDR2 SMNVEV come from the germline V gene (reference sequence). The CDR3 extends over 19 amino acids. CDR3: CASSRLGGIGWPSTDTQYF. Here the CDR3 DNA reads TGTGCCAGCAGTAGACTTGGGGGGATTGGGTGGCCTAGCACAGATACGCAGTATTTT.

The gene calls are TRBV18 and TRBJ1-3; 8 bases are a match to TRBD1. The length of the CDR3 is 16 residues. The germline V gene has CDR1 KGHSH and CDR2 LQKENI. Germline trimming cut 3 bases from V and 1 base from J; bases unmatched to any gene: 5. The CDR3 protein is CASSPRQGRSGNTIYF. CDR3 bases: TGTGCCAGCTCACCTCGACAGGGGCGATCTGGAAACACCATATATTTT.

This rearrangement joins TRBV11-1 to TRBJ2-3; possible D gene TRBD2, 6 bases. The V end lost 2 bases, the J end lost 4 bases, and 13 bases lay between the germline ends. Germline V gives CDR1 SGHAT, CDR2 FQDESV (reference sequence). The CDR3 covers 15 residues. CDR3 coding DNA: TGTGCCAGCAGCTTATTGCGGGGAGACGCAGATACGCAGTATTTT. It specifies CASSLLRGDADTQYF.

The V gene is TRBV28, the J gene TRBJ2-2; the match to TRBD2 covers 9 bases. Trimming at V came to 6 bases and at J to 5 bases, leaving 7 bases not matched to a gene. CDR3 length: 15 residues. Germline CDR1 MDHEN, CDR2 SYDVKM. CDR3 bases: TGTGCCAGCAGGGGTAGCGGGAGAGGAACCGGGGAGCTGTTTTTT. Protein sequence: CASRGSGRGTGELFF.

The CDR3 spells CASSQGGYRGDTQYF. In DNA form, the CDR3 reads TGCGCCAGCAGCCAAGGGGGATACCGGGGAGATACGCAGTATTTT. The genes are TRBV4-3 and TRBJ2-3; a possible D gene is TRBD2 (5 bases). Trimming left V 1 base short and J 5 bases short, with 13 bases between. The CDR3 runs 15 residues. Germline V CDR1 and CDR2: LGHNA, YSLEER.

This rearrangement joins TRBV27 to TRBJ1-2, with TRBD1 matching over 7 bases. Germline V gene lookup returns CDR1 MNHEY and CDR2 SMNVEV (reference sequence). This CDR3 is 13 amino acids long. The trim removed 6 bases at V and 7 bases at J, leaving 8 bases unmatched. The CDR3 coding sequence is TGTGCCAGCAGGGATACAGGGGATGCTGGCTACACCTTC. Translated: CASRDTGDAGYTF.

This chain links TRBV7-2 with TRBJ2-7; a possible D gene is TRBD2 (6 bases). The CDR3 sequence is 15 residues long. V was shortened by 0 bases and J by 3 bases, with 12 bases between the two germline ends. The germline V gene has CDR1 SGHTA and CDR2 FQGNSA. CDR3 DNA: TGTGCCAGCAGCTTAGCGGTTGGCGGGAACTACGAGCAGTACTTC. This codes for CASSLAVGGNYEQYF.

The genes are TRBV4-1 and TRBJ1-6; 11 bases map to TRBD1. This CDR3 region has 16 residues. Germline CDR1 is MGHRA and CDR2 is YSYEKL. Trimming at V came to 4 bases and at J to 6 bases, leaving 5 bases not matched to a gene. As DNA, the CDR3 is TGCGCCAGCAGCCGAGCCGGGACAGGGGGTAATTCACCCCTCCACTTT. It codes for CASSRAGTGGNSPLHF.

The chain has TRBV14 and TRBJ2-7; D not certain. CDR1 is SGHDN and CDR2 is FVKESK in the germline V gene. V was trimmed by 1 base and J by 2 bases, leaving 9 bases between them. The CDR3 loop spans 14 amino acids. This chain's CDR3 is CASSQGWQTYEQYF. CDR3 DNA: TGTGCCAGCAGCCAAGGCTGGCAAACCTACGAGCAGTACTTC. Based on the CDR3 plus reference TRBV14 and TRBJ2-7, the full variable domain is EAGVTQFPSHSVIEKGQTVTLRCDPISGHDNLYWYRRVMGKEIKFLLHFVKESKQDESGMPNNRFLAERTGGTYSTLKVQPAELEDSGVYFCASSQGWQTYEQYFGPGTRLTVT.

The rearrangement links TRBV28 to TRBJ2-2, with no clear D. This CDR3 has 13 residues. The V gene lost 7 bases and the J gene lost 4 bases, with 10 bases spanning the gap. CDR1 and CDR2 from the germline V gene are MDHEN and SYDVKM. For the CDR3, the DNA is TGTGCCAGCATCCAAGCCGCCACCGGGGAGCTGTTTTTT. Its protein product is CASIQAATGELFF. Combining the CDR3 with reference TRBV28 and TRBJ2-2 gives the whole variable domain DVKVTQSSRYLVKRTGEKVFLECVQDMDHENMFWYRQDPGLGLRLIYFSYDVKMKEKGDIPEGYSVSREKKERFSLILESASTNQTSMYLCASIQAATGELFFGEGSRLTVL.

The gene calls are TRBV7-9 and TRBJ1-4; TRBD1 matches 7 bases. This CDR3 is built from 14 residues. After removal of 5 bases from V and 8 bases from J, the junction contained 8 bases not matched to a gene. Per the germline V gene, CDR1 is SEHNR and CDR2 is FQNEAQ (reference sequence). The CDR3 spells CASSLGQDGEKLFF. The CDR3 region has the DNA TGTGCCAGCAGCCTCGGACAGGATGGAGAAAAACTGTTTTTT.

CDR3 region: CASSLRQGAEGYTF. CDR3 DNA sequence: TGTGCCAGCAGCCTCAGACAGGGGGCGGAGGGCTACACCTTC. The genes are TRBV7-9 and TRBJ1-2; TRBD1 aligns across 10 bases. Trimming removed 5 bases from V and 8 bases from J; junction bases left unmatched: 8. The CDR3 has 14 amino acids. CDR1 is SEHNR and CDR2 is FQNEAQ in the germline V gene (reference sequence).

This clone was counted once. This chain connects TRBV2 to TRBJ2-3; tentative D call: TRBD1 (6 bases). V lost 7 bases and J lost 3, with 17 bases in between. This CDR3 spans 15 amino acids. Germline assignment: CDR1 SNHLY and CDR2 FYNNEI. CDR3 sequence: CASKPPGAHTDTQYF. CDR3 nucleotides: TGTGCCAGCAAGCCACCAGGGGCTCATACAGATACGCAGTATTTT.

The chain combines TRBV7-3 with TRBJ2-5; weak D call: TRBD2 (6 bases). V shed 5 bases and J shed 4 bases, with 17 bases lying between them. The CDR3 sequence is 15 residues long. CDR1 and CDR2 (germline): SGHTA, FQGTGA. The CDR3 region has the DNA TGTGCCAGCAGCCCCGGAGGGATCCTTGGAGAGACCCAGTACTTC. Translating gives CASSPGGILGETQYF.

The rearrangement uses TRBV21-1 and TRBJ1-5; the DNA was not used to check the table's D call, TRBD1. TRBV21-1 counts as a pseudogene. The CDR3 consists of 14 residues. DNA for the CDR3: TGTGCCAGCAGCATCCGACAGTCCAATCAGCCCCAGCATTTT. This sequence encodes CASSIRQSNQPQHF.

The rearrangement joins TRBV27 to TRBJ1-4; weak D call: TRBD1 (6 bases). This CDR3 comprises 14 residues. V shed 6 bases and J shed 7 bases, with 15 bases lying between them. Germline CDR1 MNHEY, CDR2 SMNVEV (reference sequence). CDR3 residues: CASRPAGAGEKLFF. CDR3 DNA: TGTGCCAGCAGACCTGCGGGGGCGGGTGAAAAACTGTTTTTT.

The chain combines TRBV4-3 with TRBJ2-7, with TRBD1 identical over 8 bases. The ends lost 1 base at V and 2 bases at J; junction bases unmatched: 7. CDR1 is LGHNA and CDR2 is YSLEER in the germline V gene. The CDR3 is 16 residues long. In DNA, the CDR3 is TGCGCCAGCAGCCAAGTAGACACAGGGGGTGCCTACGAGCAGTACTTC. Encoded protein: CASSQVDTGGAYEQYF.

The CDR3 region is CASSNSGDTIYF. The CDR3 nucleotides are TGTGCCAGCAGCAACTCAGGGGACACCATATATTTT. This chain links TRBV6-5 with TRBJ1-3, with D tentatively TRBD1 (6 bases). Germline CDR1 and CDR2: MNHEY and SVGAGI. V gave up 6 bases and J gave up 8 bases, with 11 bases separating them. The CDR3 contains 12 residues.

The V gene is TRBV7-2, the J gene TRBJ2-6; 14 nucleotides agree with TRBD2. Germline loops: CDR1 SGHTA, CDR2 FQGNSA. Unmatched junction bases numbered 5, after V lost 5 bases and J lost 2 bases. This CDR3 spans 18 amino acids. CDR3 in amino acids: CASSRGLAGETGANVLTF. In DNA form, the CDR3 reads TGTGCCAGCAGCCGGGGACTAGCGGGGGAGACTGGGGCCAACGTCCTGACTTTC.

V is TRBV15 and J is TRBJ2-3, with D possibly being TRBD2 (6 bases). Germline V gives CDR1 LNHNV, CDR2 YYDKDF (reference sequence). This CDR3 is built from 15 residues. The V gene lost 5 bases and the J gene lost 3 bases, with 15 bases spanning the gap. This CDR3 reads CATSLAPPVTDTQYF. The CDR3 region has the DNA TGTGCCACCAGCCTAGCGCCACCAGTAACAGATACGCAGTATTTT.

The chain carries TRBV6-5 and TRBJ1-3, with D uncertain. V was cut by 0 bases and J by 6 bases, with 12 bases left in between. Germline V gene data show CDR1 as MNHEY and CDR2 as SVGAGI. The CDR3 contains 15 residues. For the CDR3, the DNA is TGTGCCAGCAGTTACTCCGGAGGTCCCCTAAACACCATATATTTT. Residues: CASSYSGGPLNTIYF.

This clone was counted a single time. The chain employs TRBV6-5 and TRBJ2-5; D ambiguous. V lost 0 bases to trimming and J lost 5 bases, with 13 bases between them. The CDR3 consists of 15 residues. From germline, CDR1 is MNHEY and CDR2 SVGAGI. The CDR3 loop reads CASSYSVLVRETQYF. The DNA for the CDR3 is TGTGCCAGCAGTTACTCGGTGTTAGTCCGGGAGACCCAGTACTTC.

The CDR3 sequence: CASSRGTSGSDTYEQYF. CDR3 nucleotide sequence: TGCGCCAGCAGCCGCGGGACTAGCGGGAGTGACACCTACGAGCAGTACTTC. The chain links TRBV4-1 to TRBJ2-7; TRBD2 agrees at 14 bases. Germline V gene data show CDR1 as MGHRA and CDR2 as YSYEKL. The CDR3 sequence is 17 residues long. After removal of 4 bases from V and 2 bases from J, the junction contained 7 bases not matched to a gene.

This chain joins TRBV5-4 and TRBJ2-7; D might be TRBD2 (5 bases). Germline loops: CDR1 SGHNT, CDR2 YYREEE (reference sequence). This CDR3 spans 14 amino acids. V lost 0 bases to trimming and J lost 4 bases, with 11 bases between them. The CDR3 region is CASSLVGVHYEQYF. CDR3 coding DNA: TGTGCCAGCAGCTTGGTCGGGGTACATTACGAGCAGTACTTC.

The V call is TRBV7-2, the J call TRBJ1-6; D gene ambiguous. V shed 5 bases and J shed 7 bases, with 15 bases lying between them. The germline gives CDR1 SGHTA, CDR2 FQGNSA. The CDR3 spans 15 residues. CDR3 region: CASSPPGNRNSPLHF. CDR3 in DNA: TGTGCCAGCAGCCCACCGGGAAACCGGAATTCACCCCTCCACTTT. Supplemented by reference TRBV7-2 and TRBJ1-6, the full variable domain reads GAGVSQSPSNKVTEKGKDVELRCDPISGHTALYWYRQSLGQGLEFLIYFQGNSAPDKSGLPSDRFSAERTGGSVSTLTIQRTQQEDSAVYLCASSPPGNRNSPLHFGNGTRLTVT.

The V call is TRBV28, the J call TRBJ1-1; unclear D gene. V lost 5 bases to trimming and J lost 1 base, with 17 bases between them. CDR3 length: 16 amino acids. Germline values: CDR1 MDHEN, CDR2 SYDVKM. The CDR3 here is CASSPFNLDTNTEAFF. DNA for the CDR3: TGTGCCAGCAGTCCCTTTAACCTCGACACGAACACTGAAGCTTTCTTT.

This sequence joins TRBV10-3 and TRBJ2-1; 13 bases fit TRBD2. The CDR3 spans 14 residues. Germline CDR1 reads ENHRY; CDR2 reads SYGVKD. V dropped 10 bases and J dropped 10; count of bases not matched to a gene: 10. The CDR3 region is CATVPGLAGPEQFF. CDR3 nucleotides: TGTGCCACCGTTCCGGGACTAGCGGGGCCCGAGCAGTTCTTC.

The chain couples TRBV4-1 to TRBJ2-2; D is perhaps TRBD2 (6 bases). The CDR3 extends over 17 amino acids. Per the germline V gene, CDR1 is MGHRA and CDR2 is YSYEKL. Trimming shortened V by 0 bases and J by 8 bases, and 19 bases separated the two germline ends. CDR3 loop: CASSQEKAGLSFGELFF. CDR3 in DNA: TGCGCCAGCAGCCAAGAGAAGGCGGGACTTTCGTTTGGGGAGCTGTTTTTT.